The entry below describes one T cell receptor beta chain. Libraries were prepared by immunoSEQ multiplex PCR; TCRdb keeps only in-frame clonotypes and omits some of them. The sample lists 250,000 to 350,000 clones, roughly 87% seen once, with 2% to 2.5% in the top ten. The sample comes from a study of blood T cell repertoires in COVID-19. Germline CDR1 reads KGHSH; CDR2 reads LQKENI. The length of the CDR3 is 18 residues. V shed 5 bases and J shed 0 bases, with 23 bases lying between them. The chain joins TRBV18 to TRBJ2-7, with a tentative D call TRBD2 (6 bases). The receptor was derived from a woman aged 45-65 years who had recovered from COVID-19. Sample: peripheral blood. CDR3 nucleotides: TGTGCCAGCTCATTTAGAGGGGTTACTAGCATGACCTCCTACGAGCAGTACTTC. Translating gives CASSFRGVTSMTSYEQYF.